These T cell receptor beta chains were read from a single sample in a study of cytomegalovirus exposure and HLA in healthy donors. Repertoires were generated with immunoSEQ multiplex PCR, while TCRdb's copy carries only in-frame clones and drops some. Of 75,000 to 90,000 clones listed, about 95% are singletons. Sample: PBMCs. The receptor set was obtained from a man younger than 35 in good health and CMV-seropositive. The CDR3 runs from the conserved cysteine through the conserved F or W. The order of the fields is J gene, clone size, D gene, V gene, CDR3 DNA, CDR3 protein. D genes are given only for firm matches. Not every row has a clone size; where given, it reads once, few, many or a size class.

TRBJ2-7 . . TRBV15 TGTGCCACCAGCAGAGTTGGCGGGAACTCCTACGAGCAGTACTTC CATSRVGGNSYEQYF
TRBJ2-7 . TRBD1 TRBV11-2 TGTGCCAGCAGCTTAGGTCAGGGGGCGTACGAGCAGTACTTC CASSLGQGAYEQYF
TRBJ2-3 . . TRBV18 TGTGCCAGCTCAGGCGGTAGCACAGATACGCAGTATTTT CASSGGSTDTQYF
TRBJ2-1 . . TRBV19 TGTGCCAGTAGTATAGGACCGGGACAGGGGGCTGGACTAGCGGGAAATGAGCAGTTCTTC CASSIGPGQGAGLAGNEQFF
TRBJ1-5 . . TRBV6-1 TGTGCCAGCAGTCCTCAGCGGGGTAGTGTTTCCCAGCATTTT CASSPQRGSVSQHF
TRBJ2-3 few . TRBV29-1 TGCAGCGTTCCCCGTACAGATACGCAGTATTTT CSVPRTDTQYF
TRBJ1-3 . . TRBV18 TGTGCCAGCTCGCCAAACGACAGAATCTCTGGAAACACCATATATTTT CASSPNDRISGNTIYF
TRBJ2-1 . TRBD2 TRBV29-1 TGCAGCGTTGAAGGCGGGAGATCCTACAATGAGCAGTTCTTC CSVEGGRSYNEQFF
TRBJ1-5 . TRBD1 TRBV7-8 TGTGCCAGCAGCCAAGGACAGGGAGCGAACCAGCCCCAGCATTTT CASSQGQGANQPQHF
TRBJ2-1 . . TRBV6-5 TGTGCCAGCACCTATTCAGCTAGCAGAGAGCAGTTCTTC CASTYSASREQFF
TRBJ2-1 . . TRBV7-6 TGTGCCAGCAGTCCCGGACAGTACAATGAGCAGTTCTTC CASSPGQYNEQFF
TRBJ1-2 once . TRBV7-9 TGTGCCAGCAGCTTAGAGGAGGTGTCCTATGGCTACACCTTC CASSLEEVSYGYTF
TRBJ2-4 once TRBD2 TRBV4-1 TGCGCCAGCAGCCCCATAGATAGGCTAGCGGGGGCCCTCAAAAACATTCAGTACTTC CASSPIDRLAGALKNIQYF
TRBJ1-4 . TRBD1 TRBV5-4 TGTGCCAGCAGCTTACAGGGGGCTTTGAGTGAAAAACTGTTTTTT CASSLQGALSEKLFF
TRBJ2-5 . TRBD2 TRBV7-9 TGTGCCAGCAGCTTGAGCGGGACCCTCCAAGAGACCCAGTACTTC CASSLSGTLQETQYF
TRBJ1-4 . . TRBV30 TGTGCCTGGAGTGTAAAGCGCAGCTTAACTAATGAAAAACTGTTTTTT CAWSVKRSLTNEKLFF
TRBJ2-1 once TRBD2 TRBV5-1 TGCGCCAGCAGCTTGGGCTACGGAACTAGCGGGAGATACAATGAGCAGTTCTTC CASSLGYGTSGRYNEQFF
TRBJ1-5 . . TRBV11-2 TGTGCCAGCAGCTTAGGCCCCTCAGGTAGCAATCAGCCCCAGCATTTT CASSLGPSGSNQPQHF
TRBJ2-7 . TRBD2 TRBV2 TGTGCCAGTATGAGGACGGGACTATCCTACGAGCAGTACTTC CASMRTGLSYEQYF
TRBJ2-1 . TRBD2 TRBV7-9 TGTGCCAGCAGTTTATTCCTGGGGCTAGCGGGAGGAGTTGAGCAGTTCTTC CASSLFLGLAGGVEQFF
TRBJ1-1 once . TRBV25-1 TGTGCCAGCAGTGAATCTCGGGCTGAAGCTTTCTTT CASSESRAEAFF
TRBJ2-1 . . TRBV7-6 TGTGCCAGCAGCTCCCCGGAGGGTAGGAATGAGCAGTTCTTC CASSSPEGRNEQFF
TRBJ1-2 once . TRBV27 TGTGCCAGCAGTAGTTCGACAGCCAACTATGGCTACACCTTC CASSSSTANYGYTF
TRBJ2-6 . . TRBV19 TGTGCCAGTAACGCGCAGGGGTCTGGGGCCAACGTCCTGACTTTC CASNAQGSGANVLTF
TRBJ2-4 . . TRBV10-3 TGTGCCATCAGTGAGTCTTCTACAGAATACATTCAGTACTTC CAISESSTEYIQYF
TRBJ1-2 . TRBD1 TRBV5-1 TGCGCCAGCAGCCAATTGACAGGGGGCTCTTATGGCTACACCTTC CASSQLTGGSYGYTF
TRBJ2-7 . TRBD2 TRBV27 TGTGCCAGCAGTTTAGGCGCTAGCGGGAATGACGAGCAGTACTTC CASSLGASGNDEQYF
TRBJ2-2 few . TRBV4-1 TGCGCCAGCAGCCAAGGACAGTTGAACACCGGGGAGCTGTTTTTT CASSQGQLNTGELFF
TRBJ2-7 few . TRBV27 TGTGCCAGCAGCCCACAGGGCTCCGAGCAGTACTTC CASSPQGSEQYF
TRBJ2-2 once . TRBV19 TGTGCCAGTAGTGGCAGCGCAGCGAACACCGGGGAGCTGTTTTTT CASSGSAANTGELFF
TRBJ1-1 . . TRBV7-9 TGTGCCAGCAGCTTAGGGGGCATGGGCCCAGCTTTCTTT CASSLGGMGPAFF
TRBJ1-2 . . TRBV14 TGTGCCAGCAGCCACCGGGTGACAGGCTATGGCTACACCTTC CASSHRVTGYGYTF
TRBJ2-3 . . TRBV13 TGTGCCAGCAGCTCCAGCGGAACTAGCACAGATACGCAGTATTTT CASSSSGTSTDTQYF
TRBJ1-2 . TRBD1 TRBV29-1 TGCAGCGTTGAAGACAGGTGGACAGGCCAGCGGGGGTATGGCTACACCTTC CSVEDRWTGQRGYGYTF
TRBJ2-1 . TRBD2 TRBV10-1 TGCGCCAGCAGTGGGGGACTAGCGGGAGCGGGTGAGCAGTTCTTC CASSGGLAGAGEQFF
TRBJ1-2 . TRBD1 TRBV5-4 TGTGCCAGCAGCTTTCATCAGGACAGGGTAAAAGGCTACACCTTC CASSFHQDRVKGYTF
TRBJ2-3 . TRBD2 TRBV9 TGTGCCAGCAGTCCGGGACTACCTTCCACAGATACGCAGTATTTT CASSPGLPSTDTQYF
TRBJ2-3 . . TRBV9 TGTGCCAGCAGCGTGAGCGGCGACACAGATACGCAGTATTTT CASSVSGDTDTQYF
TRBJ2-7 . TRBD2 TRBV6-5 TGTGCCAGCGGACTAGCGGTCTACGAGCAGTACTTC CASGLAVYEQYF
TRBJ2-1 . TRBD2 TRBV5-4 TGTGCCAGCAGTCCCTGGCGGGAGGCCAATGAGCAGTTCTTC CASSPWREANEQFF